The TCR beta chain under discussion was sequenced for a study of T cells in Graves' hyperthyroidism and ophthalmopathy. The CDR3 regions of TCR beta were amplified from RNA transcripts. Initially, a first-round RT-PCR of the TCR CDR3 employed the HTBI primer set. One entry per CDR3 protein, called by TCRdb with MiXCR from the multiplex PCR reads. The table includes about 260,000 distinct CDR3 sequences, over 15% detected once. This TCR came from a woman aged 18-30 years with Graves' ophthalmopathy. The sequenced material came from blood.

The CDR3 loop reads CASSQVRGLGGELFF. The CDR3 DNA follows: TGTGCCAGCAGCCAAGTTCGGGGCCTGGGGGGGGAGCTGTTTTTT. V gene TRBV14 combines with J gene TRBJ2-2; D may correspond to TRBD1 or TRBD2 (5 bases each). The V gene lost 1 base and the J gene lost 8 bases, with 14 bases spanning the gap. The germline CDR1 and CDR2 sequences are SGHDN and FVKESK. This CDR3 is 15 amino acids long.